Each of the 30 T cell receptor beta chains below was sequenced from the same sample in a study of blood T cell repertoires in COVID-19. Only in-frame clones appear in the TCRdb table, and some are missing; sequencing was by immunoSEQ multiplex PCR. This table has roughly 170,000 clones, under 80% appearing once. The sample taken for sequencing was peripheral blood. These receptors originate from a woman of 80 years or more with acute or convalescent COVID-19.

The chain couples TRBV19 to TRBJ1-5; tentative D call: TRBD1 (6 bases). The germline gives CDR1 LNHDA, CDR2 SQIVND (reference sequence). Deletions cut 10 bases from V and 6 bases from J, with 22 bases between. CDR3 length: 15 residues. For the CDR3, the DNA is TGTGCCACTTCACCCCCCAGGGGATTTGGTCAGCCCCAGCATTTT. Translating it yields CATSPPRGFGQPQHF.

In nucleotides, the CDR3 is TGTGCCAGCAGTGTATCCAGGGCAAGCAATCAGCCCCAGCATTTT. This codes for CASSVSRASNQPQHF. This rearrangement joins TRBV2 to TRBJ1-5, with TRBD1 as a possible D gene (5 bases). The CDR3 has 15 amino acids. The germline V gene encodes CDR1 SNHLY and CDR2 FYNNEI. V shed 4 bases and J shed 1 base, with 11 bases lying between them. The full variable domain, its missing parts supplied by reference TRBV2 and TRBJ1-5, is EPEVTQTPSHQVTQMGQEVILRCVPISNHLYFYWYRQILGQKVEFLVSFYNNEISEKSEIFDDQFSVERPDGSNFTLKIRSTKLEDSAMYFCASSVSRASNQPQHFGDGTRLSIL.

The V call is TRBV7-8, the J call TRBJ2-3; 9 positions match TRBD2. This CDR3 has 14 residues. Trimming at V came to 4 bases and at J to 4 bases, leaving 3 bases not matched to a gene. Germline values: CDR1 SGHVS, CDR2 FQNEAQ. Here the CDR3 DNA reads TGTGCCAGCAGCTGGGGGACTAGCTCAGATACGCAGTATTTT. Its protein product is CASSWGTSSDTQYF.

V is TRBV5-1 and J is TRBJ2-2; TRBD2 agrees at 8 bases. Trimming removed 5 bases from V and 6 bases from J; junction bases left unmatched: 15. CDR3 size: 17 residues. Looked up from germline, CDR1 is SGHRS and CDR2 is YFSETQ. The CDR3 here is CASRRNPTSGRPGELFF. Written as DNA, the CDR3 is TGCGCCAGCAGAAGGAATCCCACTAGCGGTCGCCCCGGGGAGCTGTTTTTT.

J is TRBJ1-1 and V is TRBV20-1, with D perhaps TRBD1 (5 bases). V lost 2 bases and J 8 bases, leaving 9 bases between the germline ends. The germline gives CDR1 DFQATT, CDR2 SNEGSKA (reference sequence). This CDR3 has 11 residues. CDR3 in amino acids: CSARQTAEAFF. CDR3 nucleotides: TGCAGTGCTAGACAGACAGCCGAAGCTTTCTTT.

A single count supports this clone. Here the CDR3 DNA reads TGTGCCAGCAGTTTAGGCGGCCGCAGGGACTATGGCTACACCTTC. Its protein is CASSLGGRRDYGYTF. The rearrangement uses TRBV28 and TRBJ1-2, with a possible D match to TRBD1 (5 bases). The CDR3 covers 15 residues. Looked up from germline, CDR1 is MDHEN and CDR2 is SYDVKM. Trimming removed 2 bases from V and 3 bases from J, with 13 bases in between.

The table lists this clone with a count of one. The V gene is TRBV7-9, the J gene TRBJ2-3; 10 bases agree with TRBD2. The germline gives CDR1 SEHNR, CDR2 FQNEAQ (reference sequence). CDR3 length: 15 residues. Unmatched junction bases numbered 4, after V lost 5 bases and J lost 2 bases. CDR3 in amino acids: CASSASGRATDTQYF. The CDR3 DNA reads as TGTGCCAGCAGCGCAAGCGGGAGGGCCACAGATACGCAGTATTTT. The full variable domain, its missing parts supplied by reference TRBV7-9 and TRBJ2-3, is DTGVSQNPRHKITKRGQNVTFRCDPISEHNRLYWYRQTLGQGPEFLTYFQNEAQLEKSRLLSDRFSAERPKGSFSTLEIQRTEQGDSAMYLCASSASGRATDTQYFGPGTRLTVL.

This chain joins TRBV28 and TRBJ2-5, with 7 bases lining up with TRBD1. The CDR3 sequence is 15 residues long. J was trimmed by 0 bases and V by 3 bases; bases with no gene match: 4. Per germline, CDR1 MDHEN and CDR2 SYDVKM. CDR3 nucleotide sequence: TGTGCCAGCAGTTTGGGACAGAGGAACCAAGAGACCCAGTACTTC. Translated, it gives CASSLGQRNQETQYF.

The CDR3 nucleotides read TGCGCCAGCAGCTTATCAGGGACAGCCTCTGCTGCAACTAATGAAAAACTGTTTTTT. Its protein is CASSLSGTASAATNEKLFF. The chain uses TRBV5-1 and TRBJ1-4; 7 bases agree with TRBD1. Germline CDR1 reads SGHRS; CDR2 reads YFSETQ. The CDR3 length is 19 residues. V dropped 2 bases and J dropped 0; count of bases not matched to a gene: 13. Full variable domain (outside the CDR3, taken from reference TRBV5-1 and TRBJ1-4): KAGVTQTPRYLIKTRGQQVTLSCSPISGHRSVSWYQQTPGQGLQFLFEYFSETQRNKGNFPGRFSGRQFSNSRSEMNVSTLELGDSALYLCASSLSGTASAATNEKLFFGSGTQLSVL.

This chain joins TRBV19 and TRBJ1-4; D is ambiguous. This CDR3 has 12 residues. V was cut by 2 bases and J by 8 bases, with 6 bases left in between. Germline CDR1 LNHDA, CDR2 SQIVND (reference sequence). This CDR3 reads CASSIRGEKLFF. DNA for the CDR3: TGTGCCAGTAGTATACGAGGAGAAAAACTGTTTTTT. The complete variable domain, with remaining parts taken from reference TRBV19 and TRBJ1-4, reads DGGITQSPKYLFRKEGQNVTLSCEQNLNHDAMYWYRQDPGQGLRLIYYSQIVNDFQKGDIAEGYSVSREKKESFPLTVTSAQKNPTAFYLCASSIRGEKLFFGSGTQLSVL.

The CDR3 protein is CAIKREWSTDTQYF. For the CDR3, the DNA is TGTGCCATCAAGCGGGAGTGGTCCACAGATACGCAGTATTTT. The rearrangement joins TRBV6-6 to TRBJ2-3; 8 nucleotides match TRBD2. Germline CDR1 and CDR2: MNHNY and SVGAGI (reference sequence). The CDR3 is 14 residues long. With V trimmed by 10 bases and J by 2 bases, 8 bases remained unmatched.

This clone was counted a single time. V usage is TRBV2 and J usage is TRBJ2-1; 8 positions agree with TRBD2. The CDR3 contains 15 residues. V lost 7 bases to trimming and J lost 2 bases; unmatched junction nucleotides: 7. Germline V CDR1 and CDR2: SNHLY, FYNNEI. The CDR3 loop reads CASTPSGRTYNEQFF. CDR3 sequence (DNA): TGTGCCAGCACTCCAAGCGGGAGAACCTACAATGAGCAGTTCTTC.

The chain is built from TRBV18 and TRBJ1-2; the D gene is possibly TRBD1 (6 bases). Germline V CDR1 and CDR2: KGHSH, LQKENI. The CDR3 has 16 amino acids. Trimming shortened V by 3 bases and J by 4 bases, and 18 bases separated the two germline ends. Here the CDR3 DNA reads TGTGCCAGCTCACCGTCCTCCCAGGGGTTGGGCTATGGCTACACCTTC. Protein sequence: CASSPSSQGLGYGYTF.

The chain employs TRBV6-2 or TRBV6-3 and TRBJ1-1; no firm D call. Trimming took 2 bases from V and 2 from J, leaving 9 bases between them. From germline, CDR1 is MNHEY and CDR2 SVGEGT. The CDR3 has 14 amino acids. The CDR3 loop reads CASSYIRPNTEAFF. CDR3 sequence (DNA): TGTGCCAGCAGTTACATCAGGCCTAACACTGAAGCTTTCTTT.

This clone was seen only a few times. This chain links TRBV7-8 with TRBJ2-5, with TRBD2 identical over 16 bases. Trimming cost V 1 base and J 5 bases; bases outside gene matches: 4. Germline CDR1 SGHVS, CDR2 FQNEAQ. The CDR3 spans 17 residues. CDR3 nucleotide sequence: TGTGCCAGCAGCTTAGGCGGGACTAGCGGGAGGGGCGAGACCCAGTACTTC. It encodes CASSLGGTSGRGETQYF.

The chain employs TRBV27 and TRBJ2-1; 8 nucleotides agree with TRBD2. From germline, CDR1 is MNHEY and CDR2 SMNVEV (reference sequence). The CDR3 covers 16 residues. With 8 bases clipped from V and 2 bases from J, the junction kept 11 bases outside the gene matches. The CDR3 reads CASLPSGSRPYNEQFF. In DNA, the CDR3 is TGTGCCAGCTTACCCAGCGGGAGTCGGCCCTACAATGAGCAGTTCTTC.

The genes are TRBV24-1 and TRBJ2-7; D unresolved. With 5 bases removed from V and 4 bases from J, the gap between germline ends came to 5 bases. The germline CDR1 and CDR2 sequences are KGHDR and SFDVKD. The CDR3 spans 11 residues. CDR3 protein: CATSGVYEQYF. In nucleotides, the CDR3 is TGTGCCACCAGTGGCGTGTACGAGCAGTACTTC.

CDR3 sequence reads: CASSLFPRGPRAYEQYF. The CDR3 DNA is TGTGCCAGCAGCTTATTTCCCAGGGGCCCACGTGCCTACGAGCAGTACTTC. The chain has TRBV7-3 and TRBJ2-7; a possible D gene is TRBD1 (6 bases). Germline-derived CDR1 and CDR2 are SGHTA and FQGTGA. The CDR3 extends over 17 amino acids. The ends were cut back, 2 bases at V and 2 bases at J, with 19 bases in the middle.

The CDR3 protein is CASAPGQGTTIYF. In nucleotides, the CDR3 is TGTGCCAGTGCTCCGGGACAGGGAACAACCATATATTTT. The chain has TRBV19 and TRBJ1-3; 9 bases line up with TRBD1. CDR1 and CDR2 from the germline V gene are LNHDA and SQIVND (reference sequence). CDR3 length: 13 residues. The V and J ends lost 8 bases and 10 bases, in that order; junction bases with no gene match: 9.

V gene TRBV7-9 combines with J gene TRBJ2-1; 9 bases agree with TRBD1. Germline V gene data show CDR1 as SEHNR and CDR2 as FQNEAQ (reference sequence). The CDR3 runs to 15 residues. V trimming: 3 bases; J trimming: 6 bases; junction bases outside the gene matches: 6. The CDR3 DNA is TGTGCCAGCAGCTTTTCAGCGACAGGGGGCAATGAGCAGTTCTTC. Its protein is CASSFSATGGNEQFF.

The V call is TRBV19, the J call TRBJ1-3, with D hard to call. The germline gives CDR1 LNHDA, CDR2 SQIVND (reference sequence). The CDR3 spans 12 residues. The V gene lost 7 bases and the J gene lost 2 bases, with 6 bases spanning the gap. The CDR3 nucleotides read TGTGCCAGTACGACTGCTGGAAACACCATATATTTT. The encoded protein is CASTTAGNTIYF.

The rearrangement uses TRBV7-2 and TRBJ1-2; possible D gene TRBD1, 6 bases. CDR1 is SGHTA and CDR2 is FQGNSA in the germline V gene. Trimming took off 7 bases at V and 3 bases at J, with 15 bases between the two ends. The CDR3 has 14 amino acids. The CDR3 region is CASNQGTPYYGYTF. For the CDR3, the DNA is TGTGCCAGCAATCAGGGGACGCCTTACTATGGCTACACCTTC.

The gene calls are TRBV3-1 (or the pseudogene TRBV3-2) and TRBJ1-1; D is unresolved. The CDR3 runs 14 residues. From germline, CDR1 is LGHDT and CDR2 YNNKEL (reference sequence). Trimming left V 4 bases short and J 3 bases short, with 12 bases between. This chain's CDR3 is CASSRGESYTEAFF. As DNA, the CDR3 is TGTGCCAGCAGCCGCGGCGAAAGTTACACTGAAGCTTTCTTT.

The chain links TRBV27 to TRBJ1-5; D not resolved. The germline V gene encodes CDR1 MNHEY and CDR2 SMNVEV (reference sequence). Trimming left V 6 bases short and J 7 bases short, with 19 bases between. The CDR3 loop spans 15 amino acids. The CDR3 protein is CASSLDPFGGQPQHF. CDR3 DNA sequence: TGTGCCAGCAGCCTAGACCCTTTCGGTGGCCAGCCCCAGCATTTT.

V usage is TRBV3-1 (or the pseudogene TRBV3-2) and J usage is TRBJ1-1; 9 nucleotides agree with TRBD1. The CDR3 loop spans 13 amino acids. In germline, CDR1 is LGHDT, CDR2 YNNKEL (reference sequence). Germline trimming cut 4 bases from V and 7 bases from J; bases unmatched to any gene: 4. This chain's CDR3 is CASSLGQGIEAFF. For the CDR3, the DNA is TGTGCCAGCAGCCTGGGACAGGGAATTGAAGCTTTCTTT.

This clone was seen a single time. The CDR3 spells CASRANRPRTF. The CDR3 DNA reads TGTGCCAGCAGAGCTAACAGACCTCGCACCTTC. This chain joins TRBV12-3 or TRBV12-4 and TRBJ1-2; unclear D gene. Trimming removed 6 bases from V and 13 bases from J, with 15 bases in between. CDR3 length equals 11 residues.

J is TRBJ1-5 and V is TRBV28, with 9 bases identical to TRBD1. V lost 5 bases and J lost 7; bases outside the gene matches: 6. The CDR3 has 14 amino acids. Per the germline V gene, CDR1 is MDHEN and CDR2 is SYDVKM. CDR3 in amino acids: CASSRDRVPQPQHF. The CDR3, as DNA: TGTGCCAGCAGTCGGGACAGGGTACCCCAGCCCCAGCATTTT.

The J gene is TRBJ2-5, the V gene TRBV4-1, with D unresolved. The CDR3 extends over 15 amino acids. CDR1 and CDR2 from the germline V gene are MGHRA and YSYEKL. The ends were cut back, 0 bases at V and 2 bases at J, with 10 bases in the middle. This chain's CDR3 is CASSQDRLTQETQYF. In DNA form, the CDR3 reads TGCGCCAGCAGCCAAGATCGTCTCACTCAAGAGACCCAGTACTTC.

This chain uses TRBV7-2 with TRBJ1-1, with 9 bases matching TRBD1. V lost 5 bases, J lost 7 bases, and 8 bases stayed unmatched. The CDR3 has 14 residues. From germline, CDR1 is SGHTA and CDR2 FQGNSA. The CDR3 reads CASSLQDRGVEAFF. The CDR3 nucleotides are TGTGCCAGCAGCCTTCAGGACAGGGGAGTTGAAGCTTTCTTT.

The chain employs TRBV10-3 and TRBJ1-6, with 8 bases aligning to TRBD1. The germline V gene encodes CDR1 ENHRY and CDR2 SYGVKD. Unmatched junction bases numbered 8, after V lost 7 bases and J lost 9 bases. The CDR3 has 14 amino acids. In nucleotides, the CDR3 is TGTGCCATCAAGTTCGGACAGGGAGGTTCACCCCTCCACTTT. Protein sequence: CAIKFGQGGSPLHF.